The sequence of this T cell receptor beta chain was determined in a study of siplizumab effects on memory and regulatory T cells. On this clone: Its antigen is still unknown.

Per sample, the assay covered 100,000 or so TCR templates. Libraries were prepared by immunoSEQ multiplex PCR; TCRdb keeps only in-frame clonotypes and omits some of them. The sample has around 97,000 clones, around 94% seen once; the top ten hold 1.3%. Germline assignment: CDR1 GTSNPN and CDR2 SVGIG (reference sequence). V was shortened by 2 bases and J by 0 bases, with 13 bases between the two germline ends. The CDR3 is 16 residues long. Findings of the study overall: The drug siplizumab significantly decreased the alloreactive sequences that could be traced to unstimulated CD4+ memory cells.

This receptor was obtained from a human donor in good health. V is TRBV30 and J is TRBJ1-4, with a tentative D call TRBD1 (6 bases). Sequences were obtained from non-Treg CD4+ T cells sorted from blood. DNA for the CDR3: TGTGCCTGGAGTCCTGGACAGACTGCAACTAATGAAAAACTGTTTTTT. It specifies CAWSPGQTATNEKLFF.